Following are 6 T cell receptor beta chains from one sample sequenced in a study of post-analysis software for immune sequencing data. Study-wide points: Controls showed lower frequencies than patients for four to six TRBV segments, and TRBV5-6, TRBV5-1 and TRBV20-1 were among these.

Presence of unique molecular identifiers characterized the TCR beta cDNA libraries. MiXCR, run by TCRdb on the PCR reads, gives a single entry per CDR3 protein. In the table there are roughly 570,000 distinct CDR3 sequences, 34% of which are singletons. Which antigens these TCRs recognize remains unknown. The source material was blood. These receptors were taken from a girl aged 2-17 years with multiple sclerosis.

There are a few counts of this clonotype. This chain connects TRBV6-4 to TRBJ2-5, with 12 bases lining up with TRBD2. From germline, CDR1 is MRHNA and CDR2 SNTAGT. The CDR3 consists of 15 residues. The V and J ends lost 6 bases and 5 bases, in that order; junction bases with no gene match: 7. The CDR3 DNA reads as TGTGCCAGCAGCTACTCCGGGACTAGCGGGGAGACCCAGTACTTC. Amino acid sequence: CASSYSGTSGETQYF.

The rearrangement links TRBV20-1 to TRBJ1-5, with D possibly being TRBD1 (5 bases). Germline V gene data show CDR1 as DFQATT and CDR2 as SNEGSKA (reference sequence). Trimming removed 2 bases at V and 11 bases at J, with 22 bases between. This CDR3 has 15 amino acids. The CDR3 here is CSARPISGPETTQHF. The CDR3 coding sequence is TGCAGTGCTAGACCCATTTCGGGGCCCGAAACGACCCAGCATTTT.

The rearrangement joins TRBV3-1 to TRBJ1-2; 7 bases align to TRBD1. The germline V gene has CDR1 LGHDT and CDR2 YNNKEL (reference sequence). The V and J ends lost 3 bases and 2 bases, in that order; junction bases with no gene match: 3. This CDR3 spans 14 amino acids. The CDR3 is CASSQMTGNYGYTF. The CDR3 nucleotides are TGTGCCAGCAGCCAGATGACAGGGAACTATGGCTACACCTTC.

The table lists this clonotype with a few counts. The genes are TRBV29-1 and TRBJ2-7, with TRBD2 identical over 15 bases. The DNA end is a closer match to TRBJ2-5, so the J assignment may be wrong. The germline V gene has CDR1 SQVTM and CDR2 ANQGSEA. The CDR3 totals 17 residues. The CDR3 loop is CSVEEGLAGGPVETQYF. CDR3 bases: TGCAGCGTTGAAGAAGGACTAGCGGGGGGGCCTGTAGAGACCCAGTACTTC.

As DNA, the CDR3 is TGCGCCAGCAGCGGAACCGGGACAGGGTCCGTTAACCTCGAGCAGTACTTC. Translated, it gives CASSGTGTGSVNLEQYF. The rearrangement joins TRBV5-1 to TRBJ2-7; the match to TRBD1 covers 9 bases. The CDR3 spans 17 residues. The germline gives CDR1 SGHRS, CDR2 YFSETQ. V shed 4 bases, J shed 6 bases, and the junction held 17 bases outside the gene matches.

In its sample, this clonotype was seen a few times. The chain employs TRBV18 and TRBJ1-2; D remains ambiguous. Germline loops: CDR1 KGHSH, CDR2 LQKENI. V dropped 2 bases and J dropped 3 bases, with 10 bases sitting between them. The CDR3 spans 14 residues. The CDR3 loop is CASSPVSPDYGYTF. The CDR3 nucleotides read TGTGCCAGCTCACCAGTCTCACCCGACTATGGCTACACCTTC.